The entry below gives a single T cell receptor (beta chain) sequence along with its context. Its antigen is not identified. The entry originates in a study of T cell responses to AZD1222 COVID-19 vaccine. The ends were cut back, 7 bases at V and 8 bases at J, with 15 bases in the middle. The CDR3 length is 13 residues. CDR1 is ENHRY, CDR2 SYGVKD, per germline. The table came from immunoSEQ multiplex PCR; TCRdb's copy has only in-frame clones and leaves some out. The repertoire includes more than 140,000 clones, approximately 93% of them detected once, and around 0.85% sits in the top ten. Study observations and caveats: Spike-specific TCR breadth and depth were elevated following two AZD1222 doses. Repertoires were sampled only after the peak T cell response. The study reported that nearly half of spike-specific TCRs target unmutated variant regions.

The rearrangement uses TRBV10-3 and TRBJ2-1; a possible D gene is TRBD2 (6 bases). The sequences come from peripheral blood, collected on day 0 of MenACWY control vaccination. This clonotype was obtained from an adult in good health. CDR3 region: CAITSGEADEQFF. Written as DNA, the CDR3 is TGTGCCATCACTAGTGGGGAGGCCGATGAGCAGTTCTTC.